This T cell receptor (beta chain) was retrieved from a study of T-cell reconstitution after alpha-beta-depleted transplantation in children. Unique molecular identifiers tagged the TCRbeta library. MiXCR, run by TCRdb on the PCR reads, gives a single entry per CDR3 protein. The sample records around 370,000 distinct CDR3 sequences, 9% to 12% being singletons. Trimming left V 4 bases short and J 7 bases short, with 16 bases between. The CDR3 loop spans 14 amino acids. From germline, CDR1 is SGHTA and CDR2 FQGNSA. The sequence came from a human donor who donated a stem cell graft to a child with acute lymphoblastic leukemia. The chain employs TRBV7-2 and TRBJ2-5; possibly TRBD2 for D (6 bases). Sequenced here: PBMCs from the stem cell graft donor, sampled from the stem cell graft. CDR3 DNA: TGTGCCAGCAGCTCGACTAGGGGCCTAGCGACCCAGTACTTC. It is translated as CASSSTRGLATQYF. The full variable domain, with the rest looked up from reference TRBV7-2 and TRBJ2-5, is GAGVSQSPSNKVTEKGKDVELRCDPISGHTALYWYRQSLGQGLEFLIYFQGNSAPDKSGLPSDRFSAERTGGSVSTLTIQRTQQEDSAVYLCASSSTRGLATQYFGPGTRLLVL.